This T cell receptor beta chain stems from a study of blood T cell repertoires in COVID-19. CDR3 size: 12 residues. V was shortened by 2 bases and J by 13 bases, with 15 bases between the two germline ends. Germline assignment: CDR1 SGHKS and CDR2 YYEKEE (reference sequence). Clinical histories supplied by participants themselves formed the basis of cohort assignment. Original processing methods: Scientists estimated how many nucleated cells there were by amplifying reference gene primers. TCRdb's table, derived via immunoSEQ multiplex PCR, lists solely in-frame clones and lacks some. V, J and clone size are taken as reported in that table, and D and trimming were inferred from the DNA itself. Among a few hundred thousand clones listed, 65% to 90% were seen once.

This TCR came from a woman between 40 and 50 years old with acute COVID-19. The chain carries TRBV5-5 and TRBJ1-1; D unresolved. Sequences were obtained from PBMCs or T cells enriched from blood (not recorded which). The CDR3 DNA follows: TGTGCCAGCAGCTTCCCCGCGGGTAATGGTTTCTTT. Translated, it gives CASSFPAGNGFF.